The following is a TCR beta chain sequence with its context. The CDR3 is 14 amino acids. V gave up 3 bases and J gave up 8 bases, with 14 bases separating them. The germline V gene encodes CDR1 SNHLY and CDR2 FYNNEI. The data originate from a study of sequential checkpoint blockade in melanoma. Background on the study: Patients were randomized 1:1 to nivolumab-then-ipilimumab or ipilimumab-then-nivolumab first-line. Maintenance nivolumab came after either treatment sequence.

Treatment indicated: randomized to nivolumab then ipilimumab (arm A) or the reverse (arm B). No patient had prior DNA-damaging chemotherapy. Live CD3+CD8+ CD19− CD56− cells were sorted from PBMCs. Clones were sequenced by immunoSEQ multiplex PCR, and TCRdb holds only the in-frame ones, with some missing. The table shows 25,000 to 30,000 clones, with under 85% occurring only once. This chain uses TRBV2 with TRBJ2-1; no clear D gene. The sequence was collected from a human donor with melanoma. The sequences come from CD8+ T cells sorted from blood (inferred from file names), collected from a patient given nivolumab and ipilimumab in sequence. CDR3 residues: CASSDLQFQDEQFF. The CDR3 DNA follows: TGTGCCAGCAGTGACCTCCAGTTCCAAGATGAGCAGTTCTTC.